The T cell receptor beta chain under discussion was sequenced for a study of Graves' ophthalmopathy and Graves' hyperthyroidism. TCR beta CDR3 regions were amplified from RNA transcripts. A first-round RT-PCR used HTBI primers, followed by a second-round multiplex PCR. TCRdb re-derived calls from the multiplex PCR reads in MiXCR, one entry per CDR3 protein. The data contain under 350,000 distinct CDR3 sequences, roughly 15% of them singletons. Whole-study findings and limits: Blood also carried most expanded thyroid clonotypes exceeding 0.001 frequency.

Trimming stripped 6 bases from V and 1 base from J, with 12 bases between. The CDR3 consists of 14 residues. Germline CDR1 and CDR2: MNHEY and SVGEGT. This clonotype was detected ten times or more. Its antigen remains unknown. Researchers turned away patients with other autoimmune diseases, uncontrolled infections, pregnancy or lactation. This sequence was found in an adult man with Graves' ophthalmopathy. The gene calls are TRBV6-2 or TRBV6-3 and TRBJ1-1, with D possibly being TRBD1 (5 bases). Material for sequencing was peripheral blood. Here the CDR3 reads CASRPGTPNTEAFF. CDR3 sequence (DNA): TGTGCCAGCAGACCCGGGACTCCGAACACTGAAGCTTTCTTT.